This T cell receptor (beta chain) originates from a study of cytomegalovirus exposure and HLA in healthy donors. Study information: Genotyping of some 390 donors showed that around 85% belonged to the Caucasian-associated ancestry cluster.

Primers included in the PCR were 60 Vbeta and 13 Jbeta primers. TCRdb's table, derived via immunoSEQ multiplex PCR, lists solely in-frame clones and lacks some. This table has about 140,000 clones, about 70% appearing once. Looked up from germline, CDR1 is MNHNY and CDR2 is SVGAGI (reference sequence). CDR3 length: 12 amino acids. The germline V and J ends were trimmed by 6 bases and 2 bases, with 7 bases remaining between them. Study-wide results and caveats: Later analysis revealed greater clonal expansion in HLA-associated TCR beta chains than in equally common others.

This clone was seen a handful of times. Its target is unknown. This clonotype originated in a man aged 25-45 years in good health and CMV-seropositive. Sequencing was performed on PBMCs. The V and J genes are TRBV6-6 and TRBJ1-2; D not certain. CDR3 nucleotide sequence: TGTGCCAGCAGAACCCGGAACTATGGCTACACCTTC. This gives the protein CASRTRNYGYTF.